This T cell receptor beta chain was retrieved from a study of T cells in localized non-small cell lung cancer. General study points: Tumor showed lower T cell clonality than uninvolved adjacent lung, where it was highest. Out of the top 100 tumor clones, a median approximately 57 were seen in adjacent lung. Sequencing was restricted to one tumor region; therefore, heterogeneity remains possible.

This clone was seen only a few times. No antigen is known for it. Germline values: CDR1 SGHTA, CDR2 FQGTGA. Between the trimmed V and J ends, which lost 5 bases and 6 bases, there was a span of 14 bases. The CDR3 loop spans 15 amino acids. The method was immunoSEQ multiplex PCR; TCRdb's version includes in-frame clones alone and lacks a portion of them. The sample has under 35,000 clones, approximately 90% seen once. The V gene is TRBV7-3, the J gene TRBJ1-6, with D tentatively TRBD1 (6 bases). The clonotype originates from a woman aged 35 to 75 with stage III lung adenocarcinoma. Sequences were derived from peripheral blood mononuclear cells, sampled before any cancer treatment. Written as DNA, the CDR3 is TGTGCCAGCAGCCAGGAGGGACATGTTAATTCACCCCTCCACTTT. The encoded protein is CASSQEGHVNSPLHF.